Presented here are 15 T cell receptor beta chains from one specimen sequenced in a study of OX40 agonist ivuxolimab in advanced cancers. Using immunoSEQ multiplex PCR, the repertoire was profiled, and TCRdb retains in-frame clones only, with some absent. The sample contains tens of thousands of clones, approximately 89% of which appear only once. The starting material was CD4+ or CD8+ T cells sorted from blood, obtained in a trial of the OX40 agonist ivuxolimab. Source of these receptors: an adult with an advanced solid tumor such as melanoma, head and neck, liver or kidney cancer.

The V call is TRBV7-9, the J call TRBJ1-2; 10 positions agree with TRBD1. The CDR3 has 13 residues. Trimming cost V 9 bases and J 5 bases; bases outside gene matches: 6. Germline loops: CDR1 SEHNR, CDR2 FQNEAQ (reference sequence). The CDR3 protein is CASHGQGGYGYTF. The CDR3 coding sequence is TGTGCCAGTCATGGACAGGGGGGGTATGGCTACACCTTC.

The chain joins TRBV28 to TRBJ1-5; D is perhaps TRBD1 (6 bases). The CDR3 length is 13 residues. The germline CDR1 and CDR2 sequences are MDHEN and SYDVKM. Trimming took off 10 bases at V and 9 bases at J, with 19 bases between the two ends. The CDR3 nucleotides are TGTGCCACCACTGACCCGGGGGCGGGGCCCCAGCATTTT. Translated, it gives CATTDPGAGPQHF.

This chain connects TRBV7-9 to TRBJ1-2; a possible D gene is TRBD1 (5 bases). CDR1 is SEHNR, CDR2 FQNEAQ, per germline (reference sequence). CDR3 size: 17 residues. V was trimmed by 0 bases and J by 3 bases, leaving 17 bases between them. CDR3 amino acids: CASSLAPGTLRDYGYTF. Here the CDR3 DNA reads TGTGCCAGCAGCTTAGCGCCAGGGACCCTAAGGGACTATGGCTACACCTTC.

The chain joins TRBV10-3 to TRBJ1-2; D not certain. The ends were cut back, 4 bases at V and 4 bases at J, with 10 bases in the middle. Germline V gene lookup returns CDR1 ENHRY and CDR2 SYGVKD. This CDR3 spans 13 amino acids. CDR3 nucleotides: TGTGCCATCAGTGCCCGGGATATCTATGGCTACACCTTC. Protein: CAISARDIYGYTF.

This clone was seen a few times. The rearrangement uses TRBV10-1 and TRBJ1-1; 7 nucleotides line up with TRBD1. The CDR3 runs 13 residues. CDR1 WNHNN and CDR2 SYGVQD come from the germline V gene (reference sequence). V lost 8 bases, J lost 5 bases, and 8 bases stayed unmatched. This CDR3 reads CASDDRVRTEAFF. Written as DNA, the CDR3 is TGCGCCAGCGACGACAGGGTGCGTACTGAAGCTTTCTTT.

The chain has TRBV5-4 and TRBJ2-7; 9 positions agree with TRBD1. With V trimmed by 2 bases and J by 7 bases, 10 bases remained unmatched. There are 15 residues in the CDR3. The V gene's germline CDR1 is SGHNT and CDR2 YYREEE (reference sequence). This CDR3 is CASSFTGTGKDEQYV. CDR3 DNA: TGTGCCAGCAGCTTTACCGGGACAGGGAAGGATGAGCAGTACGTC.

The J gene is TRBJ2-3, the V gene TRBV4-2; no clear D gene. Between the trimmed V and J ends, which lost 5 bases and 5 bases, there was a span of 11 bases. This CDR3 is built from 13 residues. CDR1 is LGHNA and CDR2 is YNFKEQ in the germline V gene. As DNA, the CDR3 is TGTGCCAGCAGCGGCGGACCACAAGATACGCAGTATTTT. This encodes CASSGGPQDTQYF.

The V gene is TRBV6-5, the J gene TRBJ2-1, with D perhaps TRBD2 (6 bases). The V gene lost 6 bases and the J gene lost 2 bases, with 14 bases spanning the gap. This CDR3 comprises 15 residues. CDR1 is MNHEY, CDR2 SVGAGI, per germline. The CDR3 nucleotides are TGTGCCAGCAGCGACCGGAGGGACGCCTACAATGAGCAGTTCTTC. Translation: CASSDRRDAYNEQFF.

This sequence joins TRBV5-4 and TRBJ1-1, with 10 bases fitting TRBD1. CDR1 is SGHNT and CDR2 is YYREEE in the germline V gene (reference sequence). V trimming: 4 bases; J trimming: 11 bases; junction bases outside the gene matches: 5. The CDR3 is 12 residues long. The CDR3: CASSIGTGEAFF. DNA for the CDR3: TGTGCCAGCAGCATCGGGACAGGGGAGGCTTTCTTT.

This clone was counted once. This CDR3 is CASSYSDSNEAFF. CDR3 in DNA: TGTGCCAGCAGTTACTCTGACAGTAATGAAGCTTTCTTT. The chain is built from TRBV6-5 and TRBJ1-1; weak D call: TRBD1 (5 bases). The CDR3 is made up of 13 amino acids. Germline V lookup: CDR1 MNHEY, CDR2 SVGAGI. The V end lost 0 bases, the J end lost 7 bases, and 9 bases lay between the germline ends.

The chain links TRBV28 to TRBJ2-3; 7 nucleotides align to TRBD1. This CDR3 is 18 amino acids long. The J segment lost 0 bases and the V segment lost 6 bases, leaving 15 bases of the junction unmatched. Germline loops: CDR1 MDHEN, CDR2 SYDVKM. CDR3 region: CASRPAFWGTESTDTQYF. The CDR3 region has the DNA TGTGCCAGCAGGCCCGCCTTTTGGGGGACAGAGAGCACAGATACGCAGTATTTT.

This chain connects TRBV10-1 to TRBJ2-7, with 8 bases identical to TRBD2. The ends lost 10 bases at V and 1 base at J; junction bases unmatched: 12. This CDR3 is 15 amino acids long. Germline CDR1 and CDR2: WNHNN and SYGVQD (reference sequence). In nucleotides, the CDR3 is TGCGCCAACTTCGGGGGGGGGCGGCTATCCTACGAGCAGTACGTC. Its protein is CANFGGGRLSYEQYV.

As for this clone: Since a much larger clone is just one base distant, this may be a read error. The V and J genes are TRBV4-1 and TRBJ1-2; unclear D gene. Germline CDR1 and CDR2: MGHRA and YSYEKL. Deletions cut 0 bases from V and 0 bases from J, with 5 bases between. There are 14 residues in the CDR3. The CDR3 DNA reads as TGCGCCAGCAGCCAAGATAGGTCTAACTATGGCTACACCTTC. This translates into CASSQDRSNYGYTF.

The chain links TRBV5-1 to TRBJ2-3; 9 nucleotides match TRBD1. This CDR3 is 16 amino acids long. V lost 0 bases to trimming and J lost 2 bases; unmatched junction nucleotides: 4. Looked up from germline, CDR1 is SGHRS and CDR2 is YFSETQ. CDR3 region: CASSLARDRATDTQYF. The CDR3 DNA follows: TGCGCCAGCAGCTTGGCCCGGGACAGGGCCACAGATACGCAGTATTTT.

This CDR3 reads CASSYGGGSYNEQFF. In nucleotides, the CDR3 is TGTGCCAGCAGTTACGGGGGTGGCTCCTACAATGAGCAGTTCTTC. The chain uses TRBV6-5 and TRBJ2-1; tentatively, D is TRBD1 or TRBD2 (5 bases each). With 2 bases removed from V and 0 bases from J, the gap between germline ends came to 8 bases. The CDR3 is 15 residues long. Per germline, CDR1 MNHEY and CDR2 SVGAGI.